The rows below give T cell receptor beta chains drawn from one sample of a study of shared clonotypes between healthy human individuals. Sequenced by immunoSEQ multiplex PCR; TCRdb stores in-frame clones only, minus some. The table has roughly 2 million clones, approximately 94% seen once. Sequenced material: naive CD8+ T cells sorted from blood. The receptor set was obtained from a man aged 18 to 30 in good health. CDR3s include the opening cysteine and the closing phenylalanine or tryptophan. Fields, in order: J gene, V gene, CDR3 length, CDR3 protein.

J gene: TRBJ2-5
V gene: TRBV6-5
CDR3 length: 15
CDR3 protein: CASTGLAGGAETQYF

J gene: TRBJ2-7
V gene: TRBV28
CDR3 length: 12
CDR3 protein: CASSSSSYEQYF

J gene: TRBJ2-7
V gene: TRBV2
CDR3 length: 13
CDR3 protein: CASSVGHTYEQYF

J gene: TRBJ1-1
V gene: TRBV7-9
CDR3 length: 14
CDR3 protein: CASSLATRDTEAFF

J gene: TRBJ2-2
V gene: TRBV6-5
CDR3 length: 16
CDR3 protein: CASSYEGRGWTGELFF

J gene: TRBJ1-1
V gene: TRBV30
CDR3 length: 15
CDR3 protein: CACLSRLGVNTEAFF

J gene: TRBJ2-5
V gene: TRBV11-2
CDR3 length: 14
CDR3 protein: CASSLGAYEETQYF

J gene: TRBJ1-1
V gene: TRBV6-5
CDR3 length: 13
CDR3 protein: CASRQGTNTEAFF

J gene: TRBJ2-5
V gene: TRBV19
CDR3 length: 13
CDR3 protein: CASKGQPQETQYF

J gene: TRBJ2-7
V gene: TRBV11-2
CDR3 length: 13
CDR3 protein: CASSPDLSYEQYF

J gene: TRBJ2-7
V gene: TRBV6-5
CDR3 length: 13
CDR3 protein: CASSYLGLAEQYF

J gene: TRBJ2-7
V gene: TRBV5-1
CDR3 length: 16
CDR3 protein: CASSFRSGGLSYEQYF

J gene: TRBJ1-6
V gene: TRBV6-1
CDR3 length: 11
CDR3 protein: CASSEVSGSHF

J gene: TRBJ1-2
V gene: TRBV27
CDR3 length: 16
CDR3 protein: CASSFERTGGGDGYTF

J gene: TRBJ2-7
V gene: TRBV5-6
CDR3 length: 15
CDR3 protein: CASSLGLAGAYEQYF

J gene: TRBJ2-1
V gene: TRBV25-1
CDR3 length: 13
CDR3 protein: CASSELSLNEQFF

J gene: TRBJ2-1
V gene: TRBV7-2
CDR3 length: 11
CDR3 protein: CASSEGLGGFF

J gene: TRBJ2-7
V gene: TRBV4-1
CDR3 length: 16
CDR3 protein: CASSQGPWQTSYEQYF

J gene: TRBJ1-2
V gene: TRBV7-2
CDR3 length: 14
CDR3 protein: CASSLGGGHYGYTF

J gene: TRBJ2-5
V gene: TRBV7-9
CDR3 length: 13
CDR3 protein: CASSLDVSETQYF

J gene: TRBJ1-2
V gene: TRBV7-9
CDR3 length: 14
CDR3 protein: CASSLTGVDYGYTF

J gene: TRBJ2-1
V gene: TRBV27
CDR3 length: 15
CDR3 protein: CASSLGTGRHNEQFF

J gene: TRBJ1-2
V gene: TRBV6-4
CDR3 length: 14
CDR3 protein: CASSSGTGAYGYTF

J gene: TRBJ2-2
V gene: TRBV10-3
CDR3 length: 14
CDR3 protein: CATTQGLGTGELFF

J gene: TRBJ2-5
V gene: TRBV5-8
CDR3 length: 14
CDR3 protein: CASSLEAGQETQYF

J gene: TRBJ2-7
V gene: TRBV9
CDR3 length: 16
CDR3 protein: CASSEREGYVGDEQYF

J gene: TRBJ1-2
V gene: TRBV18
CDR3 length: 15
CDR3 protein: CASSPGQGAMGGYTF

J gene: TRBJ2-3
V gene: TRBV9
CDR3 length: 13
CDR3 protein: CASSWDSEDTQYF

J gene: TRBJ2-7
V gene: TRBV27
CDR3 length: 15
CDR3 protein: CASSARQWSSYEQYF

J gene: TRBJ1-5
V gene: TRBV4-1
CDR3 length: 16
CDR3 protein: CASSLQSDRGDQPQHF

J gene: TRBJ2-7
V gene: TRBV30
CDR3 length: 13
CDR3 protein: CAWSVSGFYEQYF

J gene: TRBJ1-4
V gene: TRBV30
CDR3 length: 19
CDR3 protein: CAWSRKQGDKWQTNEKLFF

J gene: TRBJ2-7
V gene: TRBV4-1
CDR3 length: 13
CDR3 protein: CASSPRQGFEQYF

J gene: TRBJ1-2
V gene: TRBV6-5
CDR3 length: 13
CDR3 protein: CASSYDGNYGYTF

J gene: TRBJ2-1
V gene: TRBV4-1
CDR3 length: 16
CDR3 protein: CASSQDPPNPYNEQFF

J gene: TRBJ2-7
V gene: TRBV7-6
CDR3 length: 12
CDR3 protein: CASSSTGSEQYF

J gene: TRBJ2-2
V gene: TRBV11-2
CDR3 length: 13
CDR3 protein: CASSDGGIGELFF

J gene: TRBJ1-5
V gene: TRBV5-8
CDR3 length: 16
CDR3 protein: CASSPKAGRGNQPQHF

J gene: TRBJ1-1
V gene: TRBV7-6
CDR3 length: 16
CDR3 protein: CASSLDRTGLNTEAFF

J gene: TRBJ1-5
V gene: TRBV2
CDR3 length: 14
CDR3 protein: CASSQWEGNQPQHF

J gene: TRBJ1-4
V gene: TRBV2
CDR3 length: 11
CDR3 protein: CASSENEKLFF

J gene: TRBJ1-6
V gene: TRBV19
CDR3 length: 14
CDR3 protein: CASSIEQGVSPLHF

J gene: TRBJ2-1
V gene: TRBV27
CDR3 length: 12
CDR3 protein: CASSFSDNEQFF

J gene: TRBJ1-2
V gene: TRBV29-1
CDR3 length: 15
CDR3 protein: CSVEDKTPENYGYTF

J gene: TRBJ2-1
V gene: TRBV5-1
CDR3 length: 15
CDR3 protein: CASSLAGSSYNEQFF

J gene: TRBJ1-1
V gene: TRBV6-5
CDR3 length: 14
CDR3 protein: CASSYSGSNTEAFF

J gene: TRBJ2-3
V gene: TRBV5-6
CDR3 length: 16
CDR3 protein: CASSVRRGTSTDTQYF

J gene: TRBJ2-1
V gene: TRBV13
CDR3 length: 15
CDR3 protein: CASSWPTSGNNEQFF

J gene: TRBJ2-2
V gene: TRBV6-5
CDR3 length: 14
CDR3 protein: CASGALANTGELFF

J gene: TRBJ2-2
V gene: TRBV5-1
CDR3 length: 12
CDR3 protein: CASSISDGELFF

J gene: TRBJ2-1
V gene: TRBV19
CDR3 length: 17
CDR3 protein: CASSMISAAGGLGEQFF

J gene: TRBJ2-4
V gene: TRBV5-1
CDR3 length: 14
CDR3 protein: CASSPRGLENIQYF